These T cell receptor beta chains were read from a single sample in a study of T cell responses to AZD1222 COVID-19 vaccine. The assay was immunoSEQ multiplex PCR, and TCRdb's table has in-frame clones only and misses some. The sample contains more than 90,000 clones, around 84% of which appear only once. Sequenced here: peripheral blood, sampled 28 days after the second AZD1222 dose. These receptors were taken from an adult who received the AZD1222 COVID-19 vaccine. CDR3s include the opening cysteine and the closing phenylalanine or tryptophan. The D gene is left open where the match is weak. Clone size appears in some rows only: once, few, many, or a class for an expanded clone.

CDR3 DNA	CDR3 protein	D gene	J gene	V gene	clone size
TGTGCCAGCTCACTAGGGACGGCAACTAATGAAAAACTGTTTTTT	CASSLGTATNEKLFF	.	TRBJ1-4	TRBV18	.
TGTGCCAGCAGTGAGGGGCAGGGGTATGGCTACACCTTC	CASSEGQGYGYTF	.	TRBJ1-2	TRBV2	few
TGTGCCAGCAGTTACCCCACAGTAGGAGGATCGGGGGTAGGGGGAGAGACCCAGTACTTC	CASSYPTVGGSGVGGETQYF	.	TRBJ2-5	TRBV6-2/TRBV6-3	.
TGTGCCAGTAGTATACATCCAGGTAGGACAGGGTCTCATGAGCAGTTCTTC	CASSIHPGRTGSHEQFF	TRBD1	TRBJ2-1	TRBV19	.
TGTGCCAGCAGTTTGAACTATGGCTACACCTTC	CASSLNYGYTF	.	TRBJ1-2	TRBV12-3/TRBV12-4	.
TGTGCCAGCAGTTCCCATCCCCGGACAGGGCCTTACCAAGAGACCCAGTACTTC	CASSSHPRTGPYQETQYF	TRBD1	TRBJ2-5	TRBV27	.
TGTGCCAGCAGTGTCAGGGGGCGGAATGAGCAGTTCTTC	CASSVRGRNEQFF	TRBD1	TRBJ2-1	TRBV27	.
TGTGCCAGCAGCACCGGGACCGCCACTGGCTACACCTTC	CASSTGTATGYTF	.	TRBJ1-2	TRBV7-9	few
TGTGCCAGCAGCTCGCAAACAGGGGCTGAAGCTTTCTTT	CASSSQTGAEAFF	TRBD1	TRBJ1-1	TRBV11-2	.
TGTGCCAGCAGCTCCCTTAGCGGGGAAGCCTATGGCAATGAGCAGTTCTTC	CASSSLSGEAYGNEQFF	TRBD2	TRBJ2-1	TRBV5-6	.
TGCAGTGCTTGGGCCGGGGAGCTGTTTTTT	CSAWAGELFF	.	TRBJ2-2	TRBV20-1	.
TGTGCCAGAAGCAGCCCGAGACGGGTGGCCAACGTCCTGACTTTC	CARSSPRRVANVLTF	.	TRBJ2-6	TRBV5-3	.
TGCGCCAGCAGCTTAAACAGGGACACTGAAGCTTTCTTT	CASSLNRDTEAFF	.	TRBJ1-1	TRBV5-1	.
TGTGCCAGCTCGGGACAGGGAAAGTTGAATGAGCAGTTCTTC	CASSGQGKLNEQFF	TRBD1	TRBJ2-1	TRBV19	once
TGTGCCAGCTCACCAGGGACAGGGAACTCACCCCTCCACTTT	CASSPGTGNSPLHF	TRBD1	TRBJ1-6	TRBV18	.
TGTGCCAGCAGTCTCACCGGGACTAGCGGGGCCACAGATACGCAGTATTTT	CASSLTGTSGATDTQYF	TRBD2	TRBJ2-3	TRBV6-2/TRBV6-3	medium-sized
TGTGCCAGCAGCCTAGGACAGGGGGTGAGTGGCTACACCTTC	CASSLGQGVSGYTF	TRBD1	TRBJ1-2	TRBV3-1/TRBV3-2	.
TGTGCCAGCAGCCGATCATTCAGGGGGAATGGCTACACCTTC	CASSRSFRGNGYTF	TRBD1	TRBJ1-2	TRBV6-5	.
TGTGCCAGCAGTTACTCGACGTCTGGCTATGGCTACACCTTC	CASSYSTSGYGYTF	.	TRBJ1-2	TRBV6-5	.
TGCGCCAGCAGCGGTTTAAATTTAGCCAAAAACATTCAGTACTTC	CASSGLNLAKNIQYF	.	TRBJ2-4	TRBV4-1	.
TGTGCCTGGAGTTTGGGACAGATGAACACTGAAGCTTTCTTT	CAWSLGQMNTEAFF	TRBD1	TRBJ1-1	TRBV30	.
TGTGCCAGTAGTATACGGACAGGGCCAACTAATGAAAAACTGTTTTTT	CASSIRTGPTNEKLFF	TRBD1	TRBJ1-4	TRBV19	.
TGCGCCAGCAGCCAAACGAGGGATGCAGAGACCCAGTACTTC	CASSQTRDAETQYF	.	TRBJ2-5	TRBV4-1	.
TGTGCCAGTAGCGACCGACACTCCTACAATGAGCAGTTCTTC	CASSDRHSYNEQFF	.	TRBJ2-1	TRBV19	.
TGTGCCAGCAGCTTAGATCAGGGGCGCGCGTACTTC	CASSLDQGRAYF	.	TRBJ2-7	TRBV11-2	.
TGTGCCAGCAGCTTGGATGTAGCTAACTATGGCTACACCTTC	CASSLDVANYGYTF	.	TRBJ1-2	TRBV5-6	.
TGTGCCATCAGTGGTACAGGGGGCGCGGGGAATGAGCAGTTCTTC	CAISGTGGAGNEQFF	TRBD1	TRBJ2-1	TRBV10-3	once
TGTGCCAGCAGCATTAGCAATCAGCCCCAGCATTTT	CASSISNQPQHF	.	TRBJ1-5	TRBV6-6	.
TGCGCCAGCAGCGGGGTAGACTCCCCAGGGGAGCTGTTTTTT	CASSGVDSPGELFF	.	TRBJ2-2	TRBV5-1	.
TGTGCCTGGAGTCGCGGGGCAGCTAGCAATCAGCCCCAGCATTTT	CAWSRGAASNQPQHF	.	TRBJ1-5	TRBV30	.
TGTGCCAGCAGTCCCGGGACAGGGGGCTTTCAAACTGAAGCTTTCTTT	CASSPGTGGFQTEAFF	TRBD1	TRBJ1-1	TRBV6-2/TRBV6-3	.
TGTGCCAGCAGAGCAGGGATATGGTATGGCTACACCTTC	CASRAGIWYGYTF	.	TRBJ1-2	TRBV6-5	.
TGTGCCAGCAGTGAAGCGGGGGGACAGGGTCTAGAGACCCAGTACTTC	CASSEAGGQGLETQYF	TRBD1	TRBJ2-5	TRBV6-1	.
TGTGCCAGCAGTTCCCAGGGAATGGGCAATCAGCCCCAGCATTTT	CASSSQGMGNQPQHF	.	TRBJ1-5	TRBV2	once
TGCGCCAGCAGCCGCCGACTAGCGGGGGGGCAAGAGACCCAGTACTTC	CASSRRLAGGQETQYF	TRBD2	TRBJ2-5	TRBV4-1	.
TGTGCCTGGAGTGTACTTGGGTTCAATCAGCCCCAGCATTTT	CAWSVLGFNQPQHF	.	TRBJ1-5	TRBV30	.
TGTGCCAGCAGCTTGCGGGTCAATAGGGACAGTAACTATGGCTACACCTTC	CASSLRVNRDSNYGYTF	TRBD1	TRBJ1-2	TRBV5-4	.
TGTGCCAGCAGCGGAGGGAGCTCCTATAATTCACCCCTCCACTTT	CASSGGSSYNSPLHF	.	TRBJ1-6	TRBV6-5	.
TGTGCCAGCAGTGACATTATCGGGACTAGCAGTCCCTACGAGCAGTACTTC	CASSDIIGTSSPYEQYF	TRBD2	TRBJ2-7	TRBV28	.
TGTGCCAGCAGACTGACAGGGGGCCACGAGCAGTACTTC	CASRLTGGHEQYF	TRBD1	TRBJ2-7	TRBV6-5	.
TGTGCCAGCAGTTTCCGGGGAGGGGTCAATCAGCCCCAGCATTTT	CASSFRGGVNQPQHF	.	TRBJ1-5	TRBV27	once
TGTGCCAGCAGCCCTTACACCTTCCCTAATGAAAAACTGTTTTTT	CASSPYTFPNEKLFF	.	TRBJ1-4	TRBV3-1/TRBV3-2	.
TGTGCCAGCAGTTTTAACCCGGGCGGCTATGGCTACACCTTC	CASSFNPGGYGYTF	.	TRBJ1-2	TRBV6-5	.
TGTGCCTCGGCGGGACAGGGGGCGCGACAGCAGTACTTC	CASAGQGARQQYF	TRBD1	TRBJ2-7	TRBV30	.
TGTGCCAGTAGTATCAAGGGAACGAGCAATCAGCCCCAGCATTTT	CASSIKGTSNQPQHF	.	TRBJ1-5	TRBV19	once
TGTGCCAGCAGCGTCGGACAGGTGGGAACTAATGAAAAACTGTTTTTT	CASSVGQVGTNEKLFF	TRBD1	TRBJ1-4	TRBV9	few
TGTGCCAGCAGTCATAATGAAAAACTGTTTTTT	CASSHNEKLFF	.	TRBJ1-4	TRBV6-5	.
TGTGCCAGCAGCCCCAGACTAGCTGGGATTTACAATGAGCAGTTCTTC	CASSPRLAGIYNEQFF	TRBD2	TRBJ2-1	TRBV7-9	.
TGTGCCAGCAGCCTAGGACCTCACCCTGAGCAGTTCTTC	CASSLGPHPEQFF	.	TRBJ2-1	TRBV3-1/TRBV3-2	.
TGTGCCGGAGGCGGGTTTGGCACTGAAGCTTTCTTT	CAGGGFGTEAFF	.	TRBJ1-1	TRBV2	.
TGTGCCAGCAGTGACGGTTACGAGCAGTACTTC	CASSDGYEQYF	.	TRBJ2-7	TRBV28	once
TGTGCCAGCAGCTACGACAGGGCCAGTTCACCCCTCCACTTT	CASSYDRASSPLHF	TRBD1	TRBJ1-6	TRBV27	.
TGTGCCAGCAGTGAAGATGGCTATGGCTACACCTTC	CASSEDGYGYTF	.	TRBJ1-2	TRBV25-1	.
TGTGCCAGCAGTTACGGGTTTAGGCGTGAAGCTTTCTTT	CASSYGFRREAFF	.	TRBJ1-1	TRBV6-6	.
TGTGCCAGCAGTGGTCGCAGCGGGGTGGGAACAGATACGCAGTATTTT	CASSGRSGVGTDTQYF	TRBD2	TRBJ2-3	TRBV6-2/TRBV6-3	.
TGTGCCAGCAGCGAATGGGACGCCTTGCTCTATGGCTACACCTTC	CASSEWDALLYGYTF	.	TRBJ1-2	TRBV7-9	few
TGTGCCAGCAGTGAATATAACAGGGGGCCAAAATCACCCCTCCACTTT	CASSEYNRGPKSPLHF	TRBD1	TRBJ1-6	TRBV6-1	once